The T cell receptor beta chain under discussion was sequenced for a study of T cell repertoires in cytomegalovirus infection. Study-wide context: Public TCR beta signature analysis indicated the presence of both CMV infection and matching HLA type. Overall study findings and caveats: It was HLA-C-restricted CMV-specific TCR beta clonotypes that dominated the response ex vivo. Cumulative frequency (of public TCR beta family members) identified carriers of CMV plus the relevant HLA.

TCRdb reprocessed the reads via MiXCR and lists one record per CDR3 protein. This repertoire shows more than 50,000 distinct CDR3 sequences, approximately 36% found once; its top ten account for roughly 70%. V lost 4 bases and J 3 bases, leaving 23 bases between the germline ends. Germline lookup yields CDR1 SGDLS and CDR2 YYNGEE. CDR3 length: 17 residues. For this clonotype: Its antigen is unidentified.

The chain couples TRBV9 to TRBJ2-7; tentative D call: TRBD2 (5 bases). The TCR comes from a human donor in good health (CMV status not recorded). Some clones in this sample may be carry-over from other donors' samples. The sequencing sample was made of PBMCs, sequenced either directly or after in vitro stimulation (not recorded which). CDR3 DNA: TGTGCCAGCAGCAAACAAACGGCTATGGACTCCCTCTACGAGCAGTACTTC. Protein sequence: CASSKQTAMDSLYEQYF.